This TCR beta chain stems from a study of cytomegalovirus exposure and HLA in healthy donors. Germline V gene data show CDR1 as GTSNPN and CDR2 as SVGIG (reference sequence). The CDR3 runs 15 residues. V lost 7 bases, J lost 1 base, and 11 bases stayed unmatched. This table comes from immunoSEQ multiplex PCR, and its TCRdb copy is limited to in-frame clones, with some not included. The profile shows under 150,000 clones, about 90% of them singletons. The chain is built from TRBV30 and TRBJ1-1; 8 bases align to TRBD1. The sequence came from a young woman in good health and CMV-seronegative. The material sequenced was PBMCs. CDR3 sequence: CASDRGRGTNTEAFF. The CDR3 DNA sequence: TGTGCCTCAGACAGGGGAAGGGGTACGAACACTGAAGCTTTCTTT.